This record looks at one T cell receptor (beta chain) sequence and its context. The target antigen is unknown. This specimen comes from a study of cytomegalovirus exposure and HLA in healthy donors. CDR1 and CDR2 from the germline V gene are MDHEN and SYDVKM. This CDR3 is built from 14 residues. The V and J ends lost 2 bases and 5 bases respectively, with 12 bases between them. Sequenced by immunoSEQ multiplex PCR; TCRdb stores in-frame clones only, minus some. The table includes some 76,000 clones, less than 95% detected once. General study points: The classifier reportedly diagnosed cytomegalovirus status with high sensitivity and specificity.

The TCR was taken from a young woman in good health and CMV-seronegative. The chain uses TRBV28 and TRBJ1-1; D unresolved. Sequencing was done on a sample of PBMCs. CDR3 nucleotide sequence: TGTGCCAGCAGTTTAGTAACCCGCCGGACTGAAGCTTTCTTT. This gives the protein CASSLVTRRTEAFF.